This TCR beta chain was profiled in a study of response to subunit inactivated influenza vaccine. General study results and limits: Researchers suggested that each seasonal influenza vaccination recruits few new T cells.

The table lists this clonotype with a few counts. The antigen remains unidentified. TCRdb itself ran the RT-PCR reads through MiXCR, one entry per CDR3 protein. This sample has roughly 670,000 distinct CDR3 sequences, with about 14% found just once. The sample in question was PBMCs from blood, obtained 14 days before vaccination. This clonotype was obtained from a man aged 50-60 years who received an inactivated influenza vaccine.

The CDR3 reads CASSLAPSGQETQYF. DNA for the CDR3: TGCGCCAGCAGCTTGGCCCCTAGCGGACAAGAGACCCAGTACTTC. The rearrangement uses TRBV5-1 and TRBJ2-5; TRBD2 matches at 7 bases. Germline V lookup: CDR1 SGHRS, CDR2 YFSETQ. This CDR3 spans 15 amino acids. After removal of 0 bases from V and 2 bases from J, the junction contained 4 bases not matched to a gene.